Listed below are T cell receptor beta chains from one sample, sequenced in a study of cytomegalovirus exposure and HLA in healthy donors. Assay used: immunoSEQ multiplex PCR; TCRdb lists only in-frame clones, some missing. This sample has 100,000 or so clones; roughly 13% occur once, and the top ten carry around 15%. Sequences were obtained from PBMCs. These receptors originate from a man aged 35-49 years in good health and CMV-seropositive. Each CDR3 is given with its conserved first and last residue. Each record gives: V gene, D gene, J gene, clone size, CDR3 DNA, CDR3 protein. The D gene is left open where the match is weak. For some rows the clone size is stated as once, few or many, or as a class when expanded; others skip it.

TRBV7-2	TRBD2	TRBJ2-2	NA	TGTGCCAGCAGCTTCCTAGCGGTCAACACCGGGGAGCTGTTTTTT	CASSFLAVNTGELFF
TRBV11-2	TRBD1	TRBJ1-2	NA	TGTGCCACAACTCAATGGGGACAGGGGGGTTATGGCTACACCTTC	CATTQWGQGGYGYTF
TRBV5-1	TRBD2	TRBJ2-2	NA	TGCGCCAGCAGCCGGGGGCCGGGACTAGCGGGAAACACCGGGGAGCTGTTTTTT	CASSRGPGLAGNTGELFF
TRBV7-9	TRBD2	TRBJ2-7	few	TGTGCCAGCAGAGCACTTAGCCGACTAGCGGGAGCTCTAGAGCAGTACTTC	CASRALSRLAGALEQYF
TRBV5-1	TRBD2	TRBJ2-2	NA	TGCGCCAGCAGCTTACATGCTAGCGGGAACACCGGGGAGCTGTTTTTT	CASSLHASGNTGELFF
TRBV27	TRBD1	TRBJ2-7	NA	TGTGCCAGCAGTCTGGCCCAGGGGGTCGGTTACGAGCAGTACTTC	CASSLAQGVGYEQYF
TRBV5-1	NA	TRBJ2-2	NA	TGCGCCAGCAGCATTGACAGAACCGGGGAGCTGTTTTTT	CASSIDRTGELFF
TRBV5-1	TRBD1	TRBJ2-2	few	TGCGCCAGCAGCCCTCAGGGACAGGACACCGGGGAGCTGTTTTTT	CASSPQGQDTGELFF
TRBV9	NA	TRBJ2-7	NA	TGTGCCAGCAGCGTAGGTCTTGCGGGGGCCTCCTACGAGCAGTACTTC	CASSVGLAGASYEQYF
TRBV6-5	TRBD2	TRBJ2-2	NA	TGTGCCAGCAGAATAGCGGGGACGAACACCGGGGAGCTGTTTTTT	CASRIAGTNTGELFF
TRBV11-2	TRBD2	TRBJ2-1	NA	TGTGCCAGCAGCCCGCGGGGGGGTGTTAACAATGAGCAGTTCTTC	CASSPRGGVNNEQFF
TRBV7-2	NA	TRBJ2-3	NA	TGTGCCAGCAGCTTAGACTCGTACACAGATACGCAGTATTTT	CASSLDSYTDTQYF
TRBV7-9	TRBD1	TRBJ1-4	NA	TGTGCCAGCAGCTTCCCACAGGGGAGGAGCGAAAAACTGTTTTTT	CASSFPQGRSEKLFF
TRBV29-1	TRBD1	TRBJ1-4	few	TGCAGCATCAGGGACAGGGGAGATGAAAAACTGTTTTTT	CSIRDRGDEKLFF
TRBV6-1	NA	TRBJ2-3	few	TGTGCCAGCAGTGAAAACAGCCCAAGCACAGATACGCAGTATTTT	CASSENSPSTDTQYF
TRBV7-9	NA	TRBJ1-1	few	TGTGCCAGCAACCTTGGGGGGACTGAAGCTTTCTTT	CASNLGGTEAFF
TRBV7-7	TRBD2	TRBJ2-5	NA	TGTGCTAGCAGCTTAGGGGGACTAGCGGGTCAAGAGACCCAGTACTTC	CASSLGGLAGQETQYF
TRBV4-3	TRBD2	TRBJ2-5	NA	TGCGCCAGCAGCCAACGGACTAGTGCGGGAAAGGAGACCCAGTACTTC	CASSQRTSAGKETQYF